These T cell receptor beta chains were read from a single sample in a study of blood T cells in healthy people across ages. TCRdb independently ran MiXCR on the 5' RACE reads; one entry per CDR3 protein. The table has about 700,000 distinct CDR3 sequences, approximately 31% seen once. Specimen: blood. The origin of the receptors is a woman over 75 in good health. CDR3s include the opening cysteine and the closing phenylalanine or tryptophan. The order of the fields is clone size, D gene, V gene, J gene, CDR3 length, CDR3 protein, CDR3 DNA. D genes are given only for firm matches. Clone sizes are given selectively: once, few, many, or a class where the clone is expanded.

abundance: many
d_gene: TRBD2
v_gene: TRBV9
j_gene: TRBJ2-7
len: 15
CDR3aa: CASSVELAATYEQYF
CDR3nt: TGTGCCAGCAGCGTAGAACTAGCGGCGACCTACGAGCAGTACTTC

abundance: many
d_gene: NA
v_gene: TRBV7-2
j_gene: TRBJ1-5
len: 13
CDR3aa: CASSLTADQPQHF
CDR3nt: TGTGCCAGCAGCTTAACTGCCGATCAGCCCCAGCATTTT

abundance: NA
d_gene: NA
v_gene: TRBV5-1
j_gene: TRBJ2-1
len: 17
CDR3aa: CASSWGAGQSTYNEQFF
CDR3nt: TGCGCCAGCAGCTGGGGGGCGGGACAGAGCACCTACAATGAGCAGTTCTTC

abundance: few
d_gene: NA
v_gene: TRBV30
j_gene: TRBJ1-2
len: 14
CDR3aa: CAWIVLGRNYGYTF
CDR3nt: TGTGCCTGGATTGTCCTCGGACGGAACTATGGCTACACCTTC

abundance: many
d_gene: TRBD1
v_gene: TRBV5-1
j_gene: TRBJ1-6
len: 16
CDR3aa: CASSLGDRERGSPLHF
CDR3nt: TGCGCCAGCAGCTTGGGGGACAGGGAAAGGGGTTCACCCCTCCACTTT

abundance: NA
d_gene: NA
v_gene: TRBV7-9
j_gene: TRBJ2-5
len: 15
CDR3aa: CASSSPLTSQETQYF
CDR3nt: TGTGCCAGCAGTTCCCCGTTGACTAGCCAAGAGACCCAGTACTTC

abundance: NA
d_gene: TRBD1
v_gene: TRBV12-3/TRBV12-4
j_gene: TRBJ2-7
len: 15
CDR3aa: CASRAGTDSSYEQYF
CDR3nt: TGTGCCAGCAGGGCAGGGACAGATAGCTCCTACGAGCAGTACTTC

abundance: NA
d_gene: NA
v_gene: TRBV7-9
j_gene: TRBJ1-5
len: 14
CDR3aa: CANSLAGSNQPQHF
CDR3nt: TGTGCCAACAGCTTAGCAGGTAGCAATCAGCCCCAGCATTTT

abundance: many
d_gene: TRBD2
v_gene: TRBV12-3/TRBV12-4
j_gene: TRBJ2-7
len: 14
CDR3aa: CASSPYHGRGEQYF
CDR3nt: TGTGCCAGCAGTCCTTACCACGGGAGGGGCGAGCAGTACTTC

abundance: many
d_gene: TRBD2
v_gene: TRBV12-3/TRBV12-4
j_gene: TRBJ2-5
len: 19
CDR3aa: CASSRPEGLAGDPQETQYF
CDR3nt: TGTGCCAGCAGTCGACCCGAGGGACTAGCGGGGGATCCACAAGAGACCCAGTACTTC

abundance: few
d_gene: NA
v_gene: TRBV30
j_gene: TRBJ1-2
len: 14
CDR3aa: CAWSGGDLNYGYTF
CDR3nt: TGTGCCTGGAGCGGGGGGGACCTCAACTATGGCTACACCTTC

abundance: NA
d_gene: TRBD2
v_gene: TRBV6-5
j_gene: TRBJ2-3
len: 14
CDR3aa: CASTGREERDTQYF
CDR3nt: TGTGCCAGCACAGGGCGGGAGGAAAGGGATACGCAGTATTTT

abundance: NA
d_gene: TRBD2
v_gene: TRBV11-2
j_gene: TRBJ2-4
len: 20
CDR3aa: CASSSRPGLAGGVVKNIQYF
CDR3nt: TGTGCCAGCAGCTCTAGACCTGGGCTAGCGGGCGGAGTAGTCAAAAACATTCAGTACTTC

abundance: few
d_gene: TRBD1
v_gene: TRBV5-6
j_gene: TRBJ2-3
len: 12
CDR3aa: CASSYRDSGQYF
CDR3nt: TGTGCCAGCAGCTACCGGGACAGTGGGCAGTATTTT

abundance: NA
d_gene: NA
v_gene: TRBV12-3/TRBV12-4
j_gene: TRBJ2-7
len: 15
CDR3aa: CASSLATGGQNEQYF
CDR3nt: TGTGCCAGCAGTTTAGCCACGGGTGGGCAGAATGAGCAGTACTTC

abundance: NA
d_gene: NA
v_gene: TRBV6-6
j_gene: TRBJ2-2
len: 15
CDR3aa: CASIYGGGASGELFF
CDR3nt: TGTGCCAGCATCTATGGAGGGGGGGCGAGCGGGGAGCTGTTTTTT

abundance: NA
d_gene: NA
v_gene: TRBV5-1
j_gene: TRBJ1-1
len: 16
CDR3aa: CASSLAGARETTEAFF
CDR3nt: TGCGCCAGCAGCTTGGCAGGGGCCAGGGAGACCACTGAAGCTTTCTTT

abundance: NA
d_gene: TRBD1
v_gene: TRBV11-2
j_gene: TRBJ2-2
len: 15
CDR3aa: CASSFGTGISGELFF
CDR3nt: TGTGCCAGCAGCTTCGGGACAGGGATATCCGGGGAGCTGTTTTTT

abundance: many
d_gene: NA
v_gene: TRBV5-1
j_gene: TRBJ2-7
len: 14
CDR3aa: CASSLEANSYEQYF
CDR3nt: TGCGCCAGCAGCTTGGAGGCCAACTCCTACGAGCAGTACTTC

abundance: many
d_gene: NA
v_gene: TRBV6-5
j_gene: TRBJ2-7
len: 11
CDR3aa: CASLGTYEQYF
CDR3nt: TGTGCCAGCTTGGGCACCTACGAGCAGTACTTC

abundance: NA
d_gene: TRBD1
v_gene: TRBV7-9
j_gene: TRBJ2-7
len: 15
CDR3aa: CASSLAIGTAYEQYF
CDR3nt: TGTGCCAGCAGCTTAGCGATCGGGACAGCCTACGAGCAGTACTTC

abundance: many
d_gene: NA
v_gene: TRBV7-6
j_gene: TRBJ2-7
len: 15
CDR3aa: CASSLDAGVNYEQYF
CDR3nt: TGTGCCAGCAGCTTAGATGCAGGGGTCAACTACGAGCAGTACTTC

abundance: once
d_gene: NA
v_gene: TRBV5-6
j_gene: TRBJ1-4
len: 18
CDR3aa: CVSSGGTAGKALNEKLFF
CDR3nt: TGTGTCAGCAGCGGGGGGACGGCAGGCAAGGCCTTAAATGAAAAACTGTTTTTT

abundance: NA
d_gene: TRBD2
v_gene: TRBV20-1
j_gene: TRBJ2-1
len: 12
CDR3aa: CSAGRGGHEQFF
CDR3nt: TGCAGTGCAGGGCGGGGGGGGCATGAGCAGTTCTTC

abundance: NA
d_gene: TRBD1
v_gene: TRBV2
j_gene: TRBJ1-1
len: 13
CDR3aa: CASSRDRVPEAFF
CDR3nt: TGTGCCAGCAGTCGGGACAGGGTGCCTGAAGCTTTCTTT

abundance: NA
d_gene: NA
v_gene: TRBV7-6
j_gene: TRBJ2-7
len: 15
CDR3aa: CASSLAAGRTYEQYF
CDR3nt: TGTGCCAGCAGCTTAGCGGCAGGTAGAACCTACGAGCAGTACTTC

abundance: many
d_gene: TRBD1
v_gene: TRBV5-6
j_gene: TRBJ2-5
len: 14
CDR3aa: CASSFGQGKETQYF
CDR3nt: TGTGCCAGCAGCTTCGGACAGGGAAAAGAGACCCAGTACTTC

abundance: few
d_gene: NA
v_gene: TRBV2
j_gene: TRBJ1-2
len: 13
CDR3aa: CASSESGLGGYTF
CDR3nt: TGTGCCAGCAGTGAATCCGGGTTGGGCGGCTACACCTTC

abundance: NA
d_gene: NA
v_gene: TRBV5-1
j_gene: TRBJ2-3
len: 16
CDR3aa: CASSEQPEISTDTQYF
CDR3nt: TGCGCCAGCAGCGAACAGCCCGAGATTAGCACAGATACGCAGTATTTT

abundance: many
d_gene: NA
v_gene: TRBV24-1
j_gene: TRBJ1-5
len: 14
CDR3aa: CATNEGGSNQPQHF
CDR3nt: TGTGCCACCAACGAGGGTGGAAGCAATCAGCCCCAGCATTTT

abundance: NA
d_gene: NA
v_gene: TRBV2
j_gene: TRBJ1-6
len: 14
CDR3aa: CASMSTGGNSPLHF
CDR3nt: TGTGCCAGCATGTCGACAGGAGGGAATTCACCCCTCCACTTT

abundance: NA
d_gene: TRBD1
v_gene: TRBV5-1
j_gene: TRBJ1-6
len: 14
CDR3aa: CASSHRGDNSPLHF
CDR3nt: TGCGCCAGCAGCCACAGGGGGGACAATTCACCCCTCCACTTT

abundance: NA
d_gene: TRBD1
v_gene: TRBV18
j_gene: TRBJ1-2
len: 15
CDR3aa: CASSPPGTAIYGYTF
CDR3nt: TGTGCCAGCTCACCGCCCGGGACAGCGATCTATGGCTACACCTTC

abundance: many
d_gene: TRBD2
v_gene: TRBV6-5
j_gene: TRBJ2-3
len: 17
CDR3aa: CASSYQWTSGGTDTQYF
CDR3nt: TGTGCCAGCAGTTACCAGTGGACTAGCGGGGGGACAGATACGCAGTATTTT

abundance: NA
d_gene: NA
v_gene: TRBV7-9
j_gene: TRBJ2-5
len: 12
CDR3aa: CASSLSTYERYF
CDR3nt: TGTGCCAGCAGCTTAAGCACCTACGAGCGGTACTTC

abundance: NA
d_gene: NA
v_gene: TRBV7-2
j_gene: TRBJ2-7
len: 16
CDR3aa: CASSPRGGWKQGTQDF
CDR3nt: TGTGCCAGCAGCCCCCGAGGGGGGTGGAAACAAGGGACCCAGGACTTC

abundance: few
d_gene: NA
v_gene: TRBV27
j_gene: TRBJ2-1
len: 12
CDR3aa: CASSIGGYKQFF
CDR3nt: TGTGCCAGCAGCATAGGGGGGTACAAGCAGTTCTTC

abundance: many
d_gene: TRBD2
v_gene: TRBV10-3
j_gene: TRBJ2-3
len: 16
CDR3aa: CAISETVVAGADTQYF
CDR3nt: TGTGCCATCAGTGAGACGGTGGTAGCGGGGGCAGATACGCAGTATTTT

abundance: few
d_gene: TRBD1
v_gene: TRBV5-1
j_gene: TRBJ1-1
len: 16
CDR3aa: CASSSGGTQRGTEAFF
CDR3nt: TGCGCCAGCAGCTCAGGGGGGACCCAAAGGGGCACTGAAGCTTTCTTT

abundance: few
d_gene: NA
v_gene: TRBV10-3
j_gene: TRBJ2-3
len: 16
CDR3aa: CAITSGQGASTDTQYF
CDR3nt: TGTGCCATCACCAGCGGACAAGGGGCTAGCACAGATACGCAGTATTTT

abundance: NA
d_gene: NA
v_gene: TRBV5-1
j_gene: TRBJ1-4
len: 14
CDR3aa: CAGSPGTSGEKLFF
CDR3nt: TGCGCCGGCAGCCCCGGGACAAGCGGAGAAAAACTGTTTTTT

abundance: few
d_gene: NA
v_gene: TRBV11-2
j_gene: TRBJ2-4
len: 15
CDR3aa: CASSLDRGGQNILYF
CDR3nt: TGTGCCAGCAGCTTAGATAGGGGGGGCCAAAACATTCTGTACTTC

abundance: few
d_gene: TRBD1
v_gene: TRBV6-2/TRBV6-3
j_gene: TRBJ2-1
len: 16
CDR3aa: CASRLPGQGGSNEQFF
CDR3nt: TGTGCCAGCAGATTACCGGGACAGGGGGGTTCCAATGAGCAGTTCTTC

abundance: many
d_gene: NA
v_gene: TRBV28
j_gene: TRBJ2-7
len: 14
CDR3aa: CASSPPGSSYEQYF
CDR3nt: TGTGCCAGCAGTCCCCCTGGCAGCTCCTACGAGCAGTACTTC

abundance: NA
d_gene: TRBD1
v_gene: TRBV9
j_gene: TRBJ2-2
len: 16
CDR3aa: CASSPVGTEVTGELFF
CDR3nt: TGTGCCAGCAGCCCAGTGGGGACAGAGGTCACCGGGGAGCTGTTTTTT

abundance: NA
d_gene: TRBD1
v_gene: TRBV20-1
j_gene: TRBJ2-1
len: 13
CDR3aa: CSAPGTGVNEQFF
CDR3nt: TGCAGTGCCCCCGGGACAGGGGTCAACGAGCAGTTCTTC

abundance: many
d_gene: TRBD2
v_gene: TRBV15
j_gene: TRBJ2-1
len: 16
CDR3aa: CATSREERGGLDEQFF
CDR3nt: TGTGCCACCAGCAGAGAGGAGCGGGGGGGCTTGGATGAGCAGTTCTTC

abundance: few
d_gene: NA
v_gene: TRBV29-1
j_gene: TRBJ1-1
len: 13
CDR3aa: CSVTTGTNTEAFF
CDR3nt: TGCAGCGTTACCACAGGGACAAACACTGAAGCTTTCTTT

abundance: many
d_gene: NA
v_gene: TRBV20-1
j_gene: TRBJ2-5
len: 12
CDR3aa: CSARTTQETQYF
CDR3nt: TGCAGTGCTCGGACCACACAGGAGACCCAGTACTTC

abundance: many
d_gene: TRBD2
v_gene: TRBV5-6
j_gene: TRBJ2-1
len: 15
CDR3aa: CASSLSSGGAVEQFF
CDR3nt: TGTGCCAGCAGCTTGAGTAGCGGGGGGGCGGTTGAGCAGTTCTTC

abundance: many
d_gene: NA
v_gene: TRBV6-2/TRBV6-3
j_gene: TRBJ2-7
len: 18
CDR3aa: CASSYPTTAPRASYEQYF
CDR3nt: TGTGCCAGCAGTTACCCGACTACCGCACCAAGGGCATCCTACGAGCAGTACTTC

abundance: few
d_gene: TRBD1
v_gene: TRBV5-1
j_gene: TRBJ1-1
len: 17
CDR3aa: CASSLGGQNRADTEAFF
CDR3nt: TGCGCCAGCAGCTTGGGGGGACAGAATAGGGCAGACACTGAAGCTTTCTTT

abundance: many
d_gene: NA
v_gene: TRBV3-1
j_gene: TRBJ2-3
len: 16
CDR3aa: CASSRTSSPAADTQYF
CDR3nt: TGTGCCAGCAGCCGGACCTCGTCCCCTGCCGCAGATACGCAGTATTTT

abundance: many
d_gene: TRBD2
v_gene: TRBV6-1
j_gene: TRBJ2-3
len: 15
CDR3aa: CASLKVSGGTDTQYF
CDR3nt: TGTGCCAGCCTGAAGGTTAGCGGGGGCACAGATACGCAGTATTTT

abundance: many
d_gene: NA
v_gene: TRBV6-2/TRBV6-3
j_gene: TRBJ1-5
len: 14
CDR3aa: CASSSGGGSQPQHF
CDR3nt: TGTGCCAGCAGCTCCGGGGGTGGCTCTCAGCCCCAGCATTTT